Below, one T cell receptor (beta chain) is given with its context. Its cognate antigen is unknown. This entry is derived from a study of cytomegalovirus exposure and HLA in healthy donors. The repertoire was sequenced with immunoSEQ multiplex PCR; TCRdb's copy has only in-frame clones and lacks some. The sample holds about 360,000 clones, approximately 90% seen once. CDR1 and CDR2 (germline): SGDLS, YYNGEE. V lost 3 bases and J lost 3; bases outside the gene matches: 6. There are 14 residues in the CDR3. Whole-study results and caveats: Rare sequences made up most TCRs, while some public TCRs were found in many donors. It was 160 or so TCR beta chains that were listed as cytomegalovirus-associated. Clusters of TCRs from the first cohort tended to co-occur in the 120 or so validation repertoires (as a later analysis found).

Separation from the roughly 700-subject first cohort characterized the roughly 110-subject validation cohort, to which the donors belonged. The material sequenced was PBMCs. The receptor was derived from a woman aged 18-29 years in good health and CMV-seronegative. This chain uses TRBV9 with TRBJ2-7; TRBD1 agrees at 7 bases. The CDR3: CASSATGNGYEQYF. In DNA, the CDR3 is TGTGCCAGCAGCGCGACAGGGAATGGCTACGAGCAGTACTTC.